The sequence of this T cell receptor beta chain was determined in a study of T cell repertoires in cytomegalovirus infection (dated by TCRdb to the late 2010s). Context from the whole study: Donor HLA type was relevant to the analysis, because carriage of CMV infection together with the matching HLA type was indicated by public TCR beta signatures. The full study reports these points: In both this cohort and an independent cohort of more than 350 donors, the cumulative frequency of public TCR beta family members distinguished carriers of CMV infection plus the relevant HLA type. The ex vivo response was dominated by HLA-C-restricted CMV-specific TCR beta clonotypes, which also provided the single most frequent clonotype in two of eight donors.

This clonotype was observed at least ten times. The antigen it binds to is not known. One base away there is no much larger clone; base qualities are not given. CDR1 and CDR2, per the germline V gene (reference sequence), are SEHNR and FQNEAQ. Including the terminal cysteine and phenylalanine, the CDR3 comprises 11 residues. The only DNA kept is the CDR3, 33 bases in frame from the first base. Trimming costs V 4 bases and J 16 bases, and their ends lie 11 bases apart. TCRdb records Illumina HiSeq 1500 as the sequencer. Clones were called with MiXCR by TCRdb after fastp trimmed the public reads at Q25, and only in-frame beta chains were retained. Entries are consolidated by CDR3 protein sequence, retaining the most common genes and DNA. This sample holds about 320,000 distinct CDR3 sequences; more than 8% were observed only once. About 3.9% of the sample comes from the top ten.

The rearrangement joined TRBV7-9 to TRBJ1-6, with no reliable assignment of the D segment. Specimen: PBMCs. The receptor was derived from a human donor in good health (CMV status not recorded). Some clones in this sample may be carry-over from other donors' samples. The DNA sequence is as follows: TGTGCCAGCAGCTCCGTACCAGAACTCCACTTT. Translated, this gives CASSSVPELHF.